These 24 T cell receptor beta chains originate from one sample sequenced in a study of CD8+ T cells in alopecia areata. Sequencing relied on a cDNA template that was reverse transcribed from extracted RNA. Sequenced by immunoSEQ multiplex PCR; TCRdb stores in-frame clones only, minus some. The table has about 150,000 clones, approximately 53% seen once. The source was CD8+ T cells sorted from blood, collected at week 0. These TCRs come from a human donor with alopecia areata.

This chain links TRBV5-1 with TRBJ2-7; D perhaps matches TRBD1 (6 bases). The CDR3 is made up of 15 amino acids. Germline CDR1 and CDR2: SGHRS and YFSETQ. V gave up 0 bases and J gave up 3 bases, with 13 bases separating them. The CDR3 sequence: CASSLDRGRGYEQYF. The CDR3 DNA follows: TGCGCCAGCAGCTTGGATAGGGGCAGGGGCTACGAGCAGTACTTC. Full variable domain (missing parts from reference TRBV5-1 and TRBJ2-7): KAGVTQTPRYLIKTRGQQVTLSCSPISGHRSVSWYQQTPGQGLQFLFEYFSETQRNKGNFPGRFSGRQFSNSRSEMNVSTLELGDSALYLCASSLDRGRGYEQYFGPGTRLTVT.

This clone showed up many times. The CDR3 loop reads CASSSTSGVNTDTQYF. The DNA for the CDR3 is TGTGCCAGCAGCTCGACTAGCGGGGTGAACACAGATACGCAGTATTTT. This chain uses TRBV7-9 with TRBJ2-3; 11 bases are a match to TRBD2. CDR3 length equals 16 residues. Germline lookup yields CDR1 SEHNR and CDR2 FQNEAQ (reference sequence). V lost 4 bases to trimming and J lost 2 bases; unmatched junction nucleotides: 5.

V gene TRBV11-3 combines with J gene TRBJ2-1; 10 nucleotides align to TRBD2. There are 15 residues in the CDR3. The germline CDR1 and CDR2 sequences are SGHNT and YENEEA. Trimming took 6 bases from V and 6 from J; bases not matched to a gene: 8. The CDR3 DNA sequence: TGTGCCAGCAGTCCCGGACTAGCGGACATCAATGAGCAGTTCTTC. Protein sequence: CASSPGLADINEQFF.

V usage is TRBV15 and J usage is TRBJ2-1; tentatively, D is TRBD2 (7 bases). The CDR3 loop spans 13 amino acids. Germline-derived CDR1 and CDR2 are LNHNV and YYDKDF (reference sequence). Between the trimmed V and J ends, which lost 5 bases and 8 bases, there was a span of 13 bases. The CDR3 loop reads CATSPGGRDEQFF. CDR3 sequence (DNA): TGTGCCACCAGCCCGGGGGGCAGGGATGAGCAGTTCTTC.

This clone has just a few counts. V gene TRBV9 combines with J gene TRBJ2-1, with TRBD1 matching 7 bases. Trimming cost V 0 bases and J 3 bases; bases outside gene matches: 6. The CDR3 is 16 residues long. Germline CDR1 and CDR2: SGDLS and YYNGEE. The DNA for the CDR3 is TGTGCCAGCAGCGTAGTGGGGACAGACGTCTACAATGAGCAGTTCTTC. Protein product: CASSVVGTDVYNEQFF.

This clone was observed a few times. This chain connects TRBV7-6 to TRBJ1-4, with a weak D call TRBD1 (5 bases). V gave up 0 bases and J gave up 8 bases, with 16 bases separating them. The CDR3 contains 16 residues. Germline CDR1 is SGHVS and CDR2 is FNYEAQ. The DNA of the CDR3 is TGTGCCAGCAGCTTAGCATCTTCCGGATGGGGCGAAAAACTGTTTTTT. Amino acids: CASSLASSGWGEKLFF.

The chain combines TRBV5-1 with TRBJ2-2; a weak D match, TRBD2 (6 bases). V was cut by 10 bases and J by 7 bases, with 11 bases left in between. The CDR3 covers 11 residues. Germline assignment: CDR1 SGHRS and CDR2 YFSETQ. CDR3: CASTGDGELFF. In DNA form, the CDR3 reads TGCGCCTCGACGGGGGACGGGGAGCTGTTTTTT.

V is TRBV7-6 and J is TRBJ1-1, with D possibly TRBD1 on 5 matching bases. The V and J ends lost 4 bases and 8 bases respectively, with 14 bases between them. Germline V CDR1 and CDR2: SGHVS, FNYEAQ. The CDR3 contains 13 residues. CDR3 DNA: TGTGCCAGCAGCTCCGGTCCGAACAGGGAAGCTTTCTTT. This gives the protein CASSSGPNREAFF.

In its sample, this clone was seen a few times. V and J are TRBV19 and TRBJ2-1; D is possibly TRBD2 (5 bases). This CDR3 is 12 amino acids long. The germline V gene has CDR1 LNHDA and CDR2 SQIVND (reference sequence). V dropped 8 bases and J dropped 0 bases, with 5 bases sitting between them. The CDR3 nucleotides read TGTGCCAGTGGACTCTCCTACAATGAGCAGTTCTTC. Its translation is CASGLSYNEQFF. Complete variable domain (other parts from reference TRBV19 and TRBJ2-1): DGGITQSPKYLFRKEGQNVTLSCEQNLNHDAMYWYRQDPGQGLRLIYYSQIVNDFQKGDIAEGYSVSREKKESFPLTVTSAQKNPTAFYLCASGLSYNEQFFGPGTRLTVL.

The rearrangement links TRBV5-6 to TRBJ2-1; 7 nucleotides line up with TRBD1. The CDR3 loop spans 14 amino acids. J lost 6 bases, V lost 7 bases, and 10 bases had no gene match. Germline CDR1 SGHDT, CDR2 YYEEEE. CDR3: CASRGRPGGNEQFF. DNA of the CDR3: TGTGCCAGCCGGGGCAGGCCAGGGGGCAATGAGCAGTTCTTC.

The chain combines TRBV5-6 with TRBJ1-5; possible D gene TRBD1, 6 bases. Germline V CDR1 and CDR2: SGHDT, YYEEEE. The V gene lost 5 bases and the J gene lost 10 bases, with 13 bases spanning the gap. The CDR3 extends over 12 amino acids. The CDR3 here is CASSRGGTPQHF. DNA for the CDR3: TGTGCCAGCAGTCGGGGCGGGACACCCCAGCATTTT.

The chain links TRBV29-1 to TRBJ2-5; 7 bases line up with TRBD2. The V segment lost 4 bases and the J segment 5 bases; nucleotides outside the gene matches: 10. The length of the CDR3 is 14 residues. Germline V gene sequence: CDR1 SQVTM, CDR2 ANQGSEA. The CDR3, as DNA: TGCAGCGTTGTCTATGCGGGGCGGGGGGAGACCCAGTACTTC. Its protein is CSVVYAGRGETQYF.

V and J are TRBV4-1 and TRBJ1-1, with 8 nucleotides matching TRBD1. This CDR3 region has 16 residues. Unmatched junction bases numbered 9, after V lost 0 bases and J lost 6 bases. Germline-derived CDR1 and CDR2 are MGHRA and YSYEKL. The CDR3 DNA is TGCGCCAGCAGCCAAGAAAGTCGGACAGGGAGCCCTGAAGCTTTCTTT. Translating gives CASSQESRTGSPEAFF.

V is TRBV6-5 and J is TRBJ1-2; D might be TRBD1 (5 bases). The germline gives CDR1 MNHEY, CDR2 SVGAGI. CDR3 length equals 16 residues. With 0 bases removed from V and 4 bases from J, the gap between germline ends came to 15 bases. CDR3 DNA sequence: TGTGCCAGCAGTTACTCGTTTCCAGGGACTCGCTATGGCTACACCTTC. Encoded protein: CASSYSFPGTRYGYTF.

The CDR3 nucleotides are TGTGCCAGCAGCTTAGCCCCCGACAGGGGTGCTGGAAACACCATATATTTT. The encoded protein is CASSLAPDRGAGNTIYF. The chain is built from TRBV7-8 and TRBJ1-3; 8 nucleotides align to TRBD1. The CDR3 length is 17 residues. Per the germline V gene, CDR1 is SGHVS and CDR2 is FQNEAQ. Losses at the gene ends were 0 bases for V and 2 bases for J; bases not matched to a gene: 6.

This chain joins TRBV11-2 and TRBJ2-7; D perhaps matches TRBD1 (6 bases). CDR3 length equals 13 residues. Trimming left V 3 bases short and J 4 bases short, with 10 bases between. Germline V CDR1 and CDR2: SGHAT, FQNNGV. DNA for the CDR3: TGTGCCAGCAGCTTCAGTCAGGGGTACGAGCAGTACTTC. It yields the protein CASSFSQGYEQYF. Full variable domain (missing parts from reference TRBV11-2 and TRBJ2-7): EAGVAQSPRYKIIEKRQSVAFWCNPISGHATLYWYQQILGQGPKLLIQFQNNGVVDDSQLPKDRFSAERLKGVDSTLKIQPAKLEDSAVYLCASSFSQGYEQYFGPGTRLTVT.

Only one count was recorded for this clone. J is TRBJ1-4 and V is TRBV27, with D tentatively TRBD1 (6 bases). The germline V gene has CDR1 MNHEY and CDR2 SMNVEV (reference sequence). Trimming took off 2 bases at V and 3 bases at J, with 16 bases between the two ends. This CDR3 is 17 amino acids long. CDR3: CASSLGYRVGANEKLFF. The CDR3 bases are TGTGCCAGCAGTTTAGGATACAGGGTCGGGGCTAATGAAAAACTGTTTTTT.

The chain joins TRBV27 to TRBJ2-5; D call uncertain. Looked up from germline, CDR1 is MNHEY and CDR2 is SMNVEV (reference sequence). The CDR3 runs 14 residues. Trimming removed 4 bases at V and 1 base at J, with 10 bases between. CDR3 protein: CASSSLGGQETQYF. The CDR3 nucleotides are TGTGCCAGCAGTTCCCTCGGCGGCCAAGAGACCCAGTACTTC.

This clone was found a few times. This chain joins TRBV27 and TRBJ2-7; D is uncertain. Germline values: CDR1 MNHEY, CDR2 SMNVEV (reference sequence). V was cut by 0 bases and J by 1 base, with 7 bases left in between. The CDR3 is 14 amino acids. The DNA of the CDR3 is TGTGCCAGCAGTTTATCCCCCAGTTCCTACGAGCAGTACTTC. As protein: CASSLSPSSYEQYF.

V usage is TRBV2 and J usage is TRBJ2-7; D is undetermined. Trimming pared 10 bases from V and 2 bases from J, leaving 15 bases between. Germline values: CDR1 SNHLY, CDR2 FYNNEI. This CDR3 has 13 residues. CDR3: CATSPSSTYEQYF. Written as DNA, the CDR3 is TGTGCCACCAGCCCCAGTTCAACCTACGAGCAGTACTTC.

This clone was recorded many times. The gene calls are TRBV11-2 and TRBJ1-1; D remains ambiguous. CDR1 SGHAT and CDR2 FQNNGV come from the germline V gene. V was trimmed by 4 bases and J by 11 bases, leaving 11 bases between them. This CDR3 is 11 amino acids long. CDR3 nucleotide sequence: TGTGCCAGCAGCTCCGCGGGGTACGCTTTCTTT. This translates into CASSSAGYAFF.

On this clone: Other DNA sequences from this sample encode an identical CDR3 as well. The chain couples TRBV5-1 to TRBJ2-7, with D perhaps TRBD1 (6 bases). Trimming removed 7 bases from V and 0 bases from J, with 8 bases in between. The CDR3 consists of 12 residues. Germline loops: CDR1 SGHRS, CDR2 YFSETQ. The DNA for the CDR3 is TGCGCCAGCCGGGACAACTCCTACGAGCAGTACTTC. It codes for CASRDNSYEQYF.

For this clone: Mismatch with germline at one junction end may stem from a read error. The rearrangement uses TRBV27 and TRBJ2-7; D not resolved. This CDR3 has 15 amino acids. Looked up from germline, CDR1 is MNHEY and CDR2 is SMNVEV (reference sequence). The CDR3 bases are TGTGCCAGCACCTCTCGCGGAATAGGATCCTTCGAGCAGTACTTC. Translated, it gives CASTSRGIGSFEQYF.

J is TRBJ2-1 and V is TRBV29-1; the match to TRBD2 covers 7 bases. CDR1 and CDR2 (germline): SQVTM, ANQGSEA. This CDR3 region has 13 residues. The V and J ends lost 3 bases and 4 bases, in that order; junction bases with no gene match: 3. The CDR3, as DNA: TGCAGCGTTGACGGGGGGATTTACAATGAGCAGTTCTTC. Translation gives CSVDGGIYNEQFF.